Listed below are T cell receptor beta chains from one sample, sequenced in a study of blood T cell repertoires in COVID-19. Sequencing was performed with immunoSEQ multiplex PCR; in TCRdb, only in-frame clones are kept and a portion is missing. The table records 270,000 or so clones, more than 70% of them present only once. The specimen sequenced was peripheral blood. The receptors were sampled from a woman aged 18 to 35 with acute or convalescent COVID-19. Both conserved end residues are trimmed from each CDR3. Part of the rows lack a size; the others show once, few, many or a class for expanded clones.

TRBV20-1,.,SASPGTGDSPLH
TRBV6-1,many,ASSEEGTAYEQY
TRBV5-4,.,ASSYRTGNTDTQY
TRBV19,.,ASTSSAGPYEQY
TRBV2,once,ASSAFREGTEAF
TRBV2,.,ASSSQGTLLYGYT
TRBV19,.,ATGGGGEQF
TRBV28,.,ASSLSGQGSGNTIY
TRBV4-1,few,ASSQDRGSPSYEQY
TRBV6-1,.,ASSEVGSGTDTQY
TRBV4-3,.,ASSQDSGATNEKLF
TRBV29-1,.,SVERVVGRQAAFFNYGYT
TRBV4-1,.,ASSQPQGAIMNTEAF
TRBV5-1,few,ASSYQTGSDSPLH
TRBV7-2,.,ASSFQSSGRKSSTDTQY
TRBV5-1,.,ASSPGLTLAEITDTQY
TRBV7-6,.,ASGGTTSHEQY
TRBV5-1,.,ASSSADRAYGYT
TRBV5-1,.,ASSSMNTEAF
TRBV6-1,.,ASSGRGAGGGVTQY
TRBV12-3/TRBV12-4,.,ASSIQGHGYT
TRBV11-2,.,ASTQGARFREKLF
TRBV19,.,ASSDNRYEQY
TRBV19,.,ASRTGLAGSYEQY
TRBV28,.,ASRTLLAGEGEQF
TRBV11-2,.,ASSLDSRGTQY
TRBV27,.,ASSLDRTYEQY
TRBV29-1,.,SVVAQHDLNEQF
TRBV15,.,ATSRGGGVTYEQY
TRBV24-1,.,ATSQKNANTGELF
TRBV6-2/TRBV6-3,.,ASSYPYSNQPQH
TRBV9,.,ASSVEEHSNEKLF
TRBV2,.,ASSAGTGETQY
TRBV7-8,.,ASVHRGGGADSTDTQY
TRBV6-5,.,ASRSGRGGYEQY
TRBV19,.,ASSMWDSYNEQF
TRBV9,.,ASSASQGIGGANVLT
TRBV5-4,.,ASSLDQIQETQY
TRBV7-2,.,ASSLEGASGIGDTQY
TRBV5-1,few,ASSLGQYYGYT
TRBV27,.,ASSYDRGHSPLH
TRBV4-2,.,ASSQAGTSANEQF
TRBV27,.,ASSSPHRGGVYEQY
TRBV9,.,ASSVGGIGNTIY
TRBV19,.,ASRATGANTGELF
TRBV4-1,.,ASSQEGFPGQRTNEKLF
TRBV5-5,.,ASSPPNRGDEQY
TRBV12-3/TRBV12-4,.,ASSLSMNTEAF
TRBV19,.,ASSRAGDSYNEQF
TRBV18,.,ASSPPGGEYEQY
TRBV3-1/TRBV3-2,.,ASSQDFSGAGEQY
TRBV30,.,AWSVPGGSSPLH